This T cell receptor (beta chain) was sequenced in a study of blood T cell repertoires in COVID-19 (dated by TCRdb to the early 2020s). Regarding the complete study: Samples covering the acute and convalescent phases of COVID-19 were provided by collaborators in the United States, Italy and Spain. The samples were drawn from two sources: the first 160 participants of the ongoing ImmuneRACE study, and 1,254 subjects contributed by 6 global collaborators. The prospective study material was composed of cDNA or gDNA derived from T cells, B-cell-depleted T cells, or PBMCs. HLA class I and class II types, where available, came from metadata supplied by the sample provider rather than from assay-based typing. Subjects who had been exposed to COVID-19, were actively infected with it, or had recovered from it provided the deeply sampled blood TCRbeta repertoires that made up the dataset. The sample metadata nearly always contained a de-identified subject ID, COVID-19 status, age in years and sex. The repertoires were made available in a free public database intended to serve as a resource for research on the immune response to SARS-CoV-2. Results the study describes overall, beyond this receptor: How much clinical and demographic metadata was included differed by source and by participant, and the metadata was provided uncurated.

TCRbeta CDR3 regions were amplified from genomic DNA using the immunoSEQ Assay, a bias-controlled multiplex PCR. The paper's processing steps were these. Within the assay, amplification of reference gene primers was used to estimate how many nucleated cells each sample contained. Sequence reads were collapsed and filtered to measure the absolute abundance of every unique TCRbeta CDR3 rearrangement. For each sample, productive Simpson clonality was calculated by taking the square root of Simpson's diversity index across productive rearrangements. Here the immuneACCESS table is served through TCRdb, limited to in-frame sequences with V and J called. Missing clones are a known gap in these copies; in checked studies unresolved V genes cover under half, and the rest lacks a known reason. V and J calls and clone size follow that table, whereas D and trimming were derived from the DNA. The sample table contains 120,000 to 150,000 clones; only one count was recorded for around 86% of them. Clones ranked in the top ten supply 3.5% to 5% of the sample.

As to this clone: This receptor's antigen is unknown. No much larger clone is present one base from it, and per-base qualities are unavailable.

Each collaborating institution followed its own protocols to collect whole blood in K2EDTA tubes. Collaborator samples were shipped for TCRbeta analysis as frozen whole blood, isolated PBMCs, or DNA extracted from either sample type. Source material: peripheral blood. The source of this sequence is a woman over 75 with acute or convalescent COVID-19.

The DNA sequence follows: TGTGCCAGCAGCTTCACAGGGACCACAGATACGCAGTATTTT. The resulting protein is CASSFTGTTDTQYF. The chain links TRBV3-1 (or the pseudogene TRBV3-2) with TRBJ2-3, and the D gene may be TRBD1, 6 bases matching. Trimming costs V 5 bases and J 2 bases, and their ends lie 11 bases apart. Looking up the germline V gene (reference sequence) yields CDR1 LGHDT and CDR2 YNNKEL. Taken from cysteine to phenylalanine, the CDR3 has 14 residues. Only the CDR3 DNA stays, 42 bases, in frame from base 1.